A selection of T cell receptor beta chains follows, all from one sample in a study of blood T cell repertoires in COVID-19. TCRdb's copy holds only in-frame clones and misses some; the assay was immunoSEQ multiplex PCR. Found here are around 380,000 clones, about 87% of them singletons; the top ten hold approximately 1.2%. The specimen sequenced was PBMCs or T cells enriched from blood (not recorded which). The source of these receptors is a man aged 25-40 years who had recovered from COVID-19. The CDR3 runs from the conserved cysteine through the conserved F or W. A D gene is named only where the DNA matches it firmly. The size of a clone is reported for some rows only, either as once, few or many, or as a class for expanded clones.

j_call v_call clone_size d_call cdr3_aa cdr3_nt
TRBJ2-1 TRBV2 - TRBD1 CASRDRVYNEQFF TGTGCCAGCCGGGACAGGGTCTACAATGAGCAGTTCTTC
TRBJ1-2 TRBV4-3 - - CASSQVQGGDYGYTF TGCGCCAGCAGCCAAGTGCAGGGTGGGGACTATGGCTACACCTTC
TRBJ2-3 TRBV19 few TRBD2 CASLPRGLAGTGDTQYF TGTGCCAGTCTCCCGAGGGGGCTAGCGGGGACGGGGGATACGCAGTATTTT
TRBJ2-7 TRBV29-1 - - CSVDGGATGYEQYF TGCAGCGTTGATGGCGGGGCGACGGGCTACGAGCAGTACTTC
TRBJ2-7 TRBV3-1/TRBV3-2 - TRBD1 CASSQGLPGQGHHEQYF TGTGCCAGCAGCCAAGGCCTACCGGGACAGGGGCACCACGAGCAGTACTTC
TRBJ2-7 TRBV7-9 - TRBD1 CASSPTWTGGDEQYF TGTGCCAGCAGCCCAACTTGGACAGGGGGGGACGAGCAGTACTTC
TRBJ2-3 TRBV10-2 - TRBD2 CASRLAGLDTQYF TGCGCCAGCAGACTAGCGGGCCTAGATACGCAGTATTTT
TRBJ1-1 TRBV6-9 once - CASSYPERWNTEAFF TGTGCCAGCAGTTACCCCGAGAGGTGGAACACTGAAGCTTTCTTT
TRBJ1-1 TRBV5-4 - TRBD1 CASSLPTGGDNTEAFF TGTGCCAGCAGCTTACCCACAGGGGGCGATAACACTGAAGCTTTCTTT
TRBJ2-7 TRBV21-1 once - CASSKVGTSGGHTYEQYF TGTGCCAGCAGCAAAGTTGGGACTAGCGGGGGGCATACCTACGAGCAGTACTTC
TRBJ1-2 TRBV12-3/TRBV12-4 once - CASSPQIGYGYTF TGTGCCAGCAGTCCCCAGATTGGCTATGGCTACACCTTC
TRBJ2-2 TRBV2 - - CASSASRLANTGELFF TGTGCCAGCAGTGCTTCCAGGCTCGCGAACACCGGGGAGCTGTTTTTT
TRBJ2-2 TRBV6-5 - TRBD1 CASRTGGTGELFF TGTGCCAGCAGGACAGGGGGCACCGGGGAGCTGTTTTTT
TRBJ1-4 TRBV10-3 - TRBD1 CAIRGQGLDEKLFF TGTGCCATCAGGGGACAGGGATTGGATGAAAAACTGTTTTTT
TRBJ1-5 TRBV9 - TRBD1 CASSDGTANQPQHF TGTGCCAGCAGCGACGGGACAGCGAATCAGCCCCAGCATTTT
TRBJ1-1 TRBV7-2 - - CASSFYSSVAFF TGTGCCAGCAGCTTCTACAGTTCAGTAGCTTTCTTT